The 10 T cell receptor beta chains in this list originate from one sample, sequenced in a study of blood T cell repertoires in COVID-19. Data came from immunoSEQ multiplex PCR; TCRdb stores just in-frame clones and leaves some out. There are about 250,000 clones in the sample; roughly 89% occur only once, and around 4.6% lies in the top ten. Sequenced sample: peripheral blood. The receptors shown here come from a woman in her thirties or forties who had recovered from COVID-19.

The V call is TRBV10-3, the J call TRBJ1-5; unclear D gene. CDR3 length equals 14 residues. Trimming removed 0 bases from V and 2 bases from J, with 5 bases in between. Germline CDR1 ENHRY, CDR2 SYGVKD. The CDR3 nucleotides read TGTGCCATCAGTGAGTCGGAGGGCAATCAGCCCCAGCATTTT. This gives the protein CAISESEGNQPQHF.

V usage is TRBV3-1 (or the pseudogene TRBV3-2) and J usage is TRBJ1-3; D uncertain. V was cut by 0 bases and J by 0 bases, with 12 bases left in between. The germline gives CDR1 LGHDT, CDR2 YNNKEL (reference sequence). The CDR3 extends over 17 amino acids. CDR3 sequence reads: CASSQDPRRVSGNTIYF. CDR3 bases: TGTGCCAGCAGCCAAGACCCTAGGAGGGTCTCTGGAAACACCATATATTTT.

The chain links TRBV11-2 to TRBJ1-2, with D unresolved. This CDR3 contains 16 residues. CDR1 and CDR2 (germline): SGHAT, FQNNGV. Trimming cost V 1 base and J 7 bases, with 19 bases left between them. The chain's CDR3 is CASSLAGSSSARGYTF. The CDR3 DNA sequence: TGTGCCAGCAGCTTAGCCGGGTCTTCCTCAGCTCGTGGCTACACCTTC.

The chain combines TRBV13 with TRBJ2-5; tentative D call: TRBD1 (6 bases). Germline values: CDR1 PRHDT, CDR2 FYEKMQ (reference sequence). The CDR3 is made up of 15 amino acids. Trimming left V 2 bases short and J 2 bases short, with 12 bases between. CDR3 sequence (DNA): TGTGCCAGCAGCTTATATTCAGGGGTACAAGAGACCCAGTACTTC. Encoded protein: CASSLYSGVQETQYF.

The V call is TRBV5-6, the J call TRBJ1-1; 9 nucleotides match TRBD1. Germline V gene data show CDR1 as SGHDT and CDR2 as YYEEEE. V was pared by 1 base and J by 8 bases, with 6 bases of the junction left unmatched. The CDR3 is 14 amino acids. CDR3 loop: CASSLTGGVGEAFF. CDR3 bases: TGTGCCAGCAGCTTGACAGGGGGCGTCGGCGAAGCTTTCTTT.

The chain recombines TRBV7-7 with TRBJ2-5, with 8 bases matching TRBD1. The ends lost 4 bases at V and 5 bases at J; junction bases unmatched: 6. The CDR3 runs to 14 residues. The V gene's germline CDR1 is SSHAT and CDR2 FNYEAQ (reference sequence). The CDR3 reads CASSYSDRAETQYF. The CDR3 nucleotides are TGTGCCAGCAGCTATTCGGACAGGGCGGAGACCCAGTACTTC.

V and J are TRBV7-4 and TRBJ2-7; D is possibly TRBD2 (5 bases). This CDR3 region has 11 residues. Trimming shortened V by 9 bases and J by 0 bases, and 6 bases separated the two germline ends. The germline gives CDR1 SGHVT, CDR2 SQSDAQ. CDR3 sequence: CARGSSYEQYF. The CDR3 nucleotides read TGTGCCAGGGGGAGCTCCTACGAGCAGTACTTC. Using reference TRBV7-4 and TRBJ2-7 for the parts outside the CDR3, the full variable domain is GAGVSQSPRYKVAKRGRDVALRCDSISGHVTLYWYRQTLGQGSEVLTYSQSDAQRDKSGRPSGRFSAERPERSVSTLKIQRTEQGDSAVYLCARGSSYEQYFGPGTRLTVT.

The chain recombines TRBV6-2 or TRBV6-3 with TRBJ2-1; tentatively, D is TRBD2 (5 bases). The CDR3 runs to 14 residues. Trimming removed 4 bases from V and 8 bases from J, with 15 bases in between. Looked up from germline, CDR1 is MNHEY and CDR2 is SVGEGT. CDR3 coding DNA: TGTGCCAGCAGTTGGCCCCTAGCTATTCATGAGCAGTTCTTC. It codes for CASSWPLAIHEQFF.

The chain has TRBV4-1 and TRBJ2-1, with TRBD1 identical over 9 bases. The CDR3 length is 14 residues. The germline V gene has CDR1 MGHRA and CDR2 YSYEKL. Trimming removed 3 bases from V and 6 bases from J; junction bases left unmatched: 3. CDR3 in DNA: TGCGCCAGCAGCCACCGACAGGGGGTCAATGAGCAGTTCTTC. Its translation is CASSHRQGVNEQFF.

This clone showed up just once. This sequence joins TRBV4-3 and TRBJ2-5; TRBD2 matches 8 bases. V shed 0 bases, J shed 1 base, and the junction held 1 base outside the gene matches. The CDR3 spans 15 residues. Germline V gene sequence: CDR1 LGHNA, CDR2 YSLEER. As DNA, the CDR3 is TGCGCCAGCAGCCAAGAGGGACTAGTCCAAGAGACCCAGTACTTC. Amino acids: CASSQEGLVQETQYF.